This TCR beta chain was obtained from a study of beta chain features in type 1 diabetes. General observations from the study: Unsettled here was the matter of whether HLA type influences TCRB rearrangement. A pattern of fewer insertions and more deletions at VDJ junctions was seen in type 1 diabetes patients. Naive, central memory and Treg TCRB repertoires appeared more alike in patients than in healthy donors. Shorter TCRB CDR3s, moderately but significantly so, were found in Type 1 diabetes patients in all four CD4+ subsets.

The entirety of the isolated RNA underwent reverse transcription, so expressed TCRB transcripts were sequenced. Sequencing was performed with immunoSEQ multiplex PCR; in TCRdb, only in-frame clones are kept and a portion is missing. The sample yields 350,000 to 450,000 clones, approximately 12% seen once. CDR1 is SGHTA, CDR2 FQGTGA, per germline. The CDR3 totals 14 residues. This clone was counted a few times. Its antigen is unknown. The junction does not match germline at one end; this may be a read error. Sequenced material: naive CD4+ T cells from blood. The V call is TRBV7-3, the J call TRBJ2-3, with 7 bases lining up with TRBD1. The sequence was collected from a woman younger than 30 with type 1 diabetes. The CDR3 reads CASSLTGGTDTQYF. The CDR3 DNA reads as TGTGCCAGCAGCCTAACAGGGGGCACAGATACGCAGTATTTT.